One sample yielded the 5 T cell receptor beta chains listed below, sequenced in a study of T cell responses to AZD1222 COVID-19 vaccine. Sequenced by immunoSEQ multiplex PCR; TCRdb stores in-frame clones only, minus some. The data contain 86,000 or so clones, over 85% of them singletons. The starting material was peripheral blood, obtained on day 0 of AZD1222 vaccination. Receptor source: an adult in good health.

The V gene is TRBV29-1, the J gene TRBJ2-1; 15 bases agree with TRBD2. This CDR3 spans 14 amino acids. J lost 12 bases, V lost 5 bases, and 8 bases had no gene match. Looked up from germline, CDR1 is SQVTM and CDR2 is ANQGSEA. Here the CDR3 reads CSVYGLAGGSGQFF. In DNA, the CDR3 is TGCAGCGTTTATGGACTAGCGGGGGGGAGCGGGCAGTTCTTC.

This clone appeared a few times. The J gene is TRBJ2-1, the V gene TRBV11-2; a weak D match, TRBD2 (5 bases). Per germline, CDR1 SGHAT and CDR2 FQNNGV. CDR3 size: 15 residues. With 1 base removed from V and 5 bases from J, the gap between germline ends came to 12 bases. In nucleotides, the CDR3 is TGTGCCAGCAGCTTAGGATATGGGAGAAACAATGAGCAGTTCTTC. Translation: CASSLGYGRNNEQFF.

This clone was seen only once. The CDR3 sequence is CSVPRGSGGNEQFF. The DNA of the CDR3 is TGCAGCGTTCCCCGGGGATCGGGGGGCAATGAGCAGTTCTTC. The chain is built from TRBV29-1 and TRBJ2-1; 7 bases align to TRBD2. J gave up 6 bases and V 5 bases, and 10 bases lay outside the gene matches. The CDR3 contains 14 residues. Germline values: CDR1 SQVTM, CDR2 ANQGSEA.

The rearrangement uses TRBV4-1 and TRBJ2-3; 10 bases agree with TRBD1. The length of the CDR3 is 17 residues. With V trimmed by 0 bases and J by 1 base, 4 bases remained unmatched. CDR1 MGHRA and CDR2 YSYEKL come from the germline V gene. The CDR3 bases are TGCGCCAGCAGCCAAGATTTGGGGACAGGGGGCACAGATACGCAGTATTTT. Its translation is CASSQDLGTGGTDTQYF.

The chain is built from TRBV4-1 and TRBJ2-7; D could derive from TRBD1 or TRBD2 (7 bases each). This CDR3 has 15 amino acids. V was pared by 3 bases and J by 7 bases, with 19 bases between. Germline CDR1 is MGHRA and CDR2 is YSYEKL. This chain's CDR3 is CASSHQGGGTEEQYF. CDR3 coding DNA: TGCGCCAGCAGCCACCAGGGAGGGGGCACGGAAGAGCAGTACTTC.